This T cell receptor (beta chain) was captured in a study of blood T cell repertoires in COVID-19. Study context: The cDNA or gDNA used as material had been derived from T cells, B-cell-depleted T cells, or PBMCs.

In Seattle, patients joined the study during active infection and were tracked longitudinally. Using immunoSEQ multiplex PCR, the repertoire was profiled, and TCRdb retains in-frame clones only, with some absent. The table lists 300,000 to 350,000 clones, over 85% of them singletons, with around 3.9% in the top ten. The source material was peripheral blood. The sequence was obtained from a woman aged 55-70 years with COVID-19, enrolled during active disease.

Written as DNA, the CDR3 is TGCGCCAGCAGCTTGTTACAGGGCCTTAATGAAAAACTGTTTTTT. This sequence encodes CASSLLQGLNEKLFF. The chain recombines TRBV5-1 with TRBJ1-4; tentatively, D is TRBD1 (6 bases). Deletions cut 1 base from V and 4 bases from J, with 11 bases between. The CDR3 length is 15 residues. Germline V gene lookup returns CDR1 SGHRS and CDR2 YFSETQ.